Shown below are 13 T cell receptor beta chains from a single sample sequenced in a study of shared clonotypes between healthy human individuals. Assay: immunoSEQ multiplex PCR; the TCRdb copy retains only in-frame clones and omits some. The profile shows about 2 million clones, roughly 94% of them singletons. The naive CD8 subset, CD45RO-negative cells positively selected for CCR7, excluded terminally differentiated effector memory CD45RA+ cells. The specimen sequenced was naive CD8+ T cells sorted from blood. The receptors here all came from a man in his late teens or twenties in good health.

V is TRBV7-9 and J is TRBJ1-1; 8 bases map to TRBD1. J was trimmed by 9 bases and V by 5 bases; bases with no gene match: 8. The CDR3 loop spans 13 amino acids. In germline, CDR1 is SEHNR, CDR2 FQNEAQ (reference sequence). The CDR3 DNA follows: TGTGCCAGCAGCATGGACAGGGCCGGCCAAGCTTTCTTT. Its protein product is CASSMDRAGQAFF.

This clone was picked up one time. The chain joins TRBV5-1 to TRBJ1-1; D ambiguous. This CDR3 has 14 residues. Germline CDR1 and CDR2: SGHRS and YFSETQ. Trimming removed 0 bases from V and 6 bases from J, with 12 bases in between. The CDR3 spells CASSLAPGWAEAFF. As DNA, the CDR3 is TGCGCCAGCAGCTTGGCCCCCGGATGGGCTGAAGCTTTCTTT.

The chain is built from TRBV7-9 and TRBJ1-1; D is unresolved. V was cut by 2 bases and J by 7 bases, with 14 bases left in between. Germline V CDR1 and CDR2: SEHNR, FQNEAQ (reference sequence). The CDR3 is 14 residues long. In DNA, the CDR3 is TGTGCCAGCAGCTTACCCATACGGGAAGTTGAAGCTTTCTTT. Its translation: CASSLPIREVEAFF.

The genes are TRBV30 and TRBJ2-5; 10 nucleotides agree with TRBD1. The CDR3 consists of 14 residues. Germline assignment: CDR1 GTSNPN and CDR2 SVGIG (reference sequence). The trim removed 4 bases at V and 5 bases at J, leaving 7 bases unmatched. CDR3 amino acids: CAWTMTGGRETQYF. DNA for the CDR3: TGTGCCTGGACCATGACAGGGGGCAGGGAGACCCAGTACTTC.

The chain recombines TRBV5-6 with TRBJ1-6; D is perhaps TRBD1 (5 bases). Trimming stripped 4 bases from V and 7 bases from J, with 15 bases between. This CDR3 contains 15 residues. Germline assignment: CDR1 SGHDT and CDR2 YYEEEE. The DNA of the CDR3 is TGTGCCAGCAGCCCGTTCTCTGGGGGAAATTCACCCCTCCACTTT. This encodes CASSPFSGGNSPLHF. Full variable domain (rest looked up from reference TRBV5-6 and TRBJ1-6): DAGVTQSPTHLIKTRGQQVTLRCSPKSGHDTVSWYQQALGQGPQFIFQYYEEEERQRGNFPDRFSGHQFPNYSSELNVNALLLGDSALYLCASSPFSGGNSPLHFGNGTRLTVT.

The rearrangement uses TRBV27 and TRBJ2-1; 10 nucleotides agree with TRBD2. The CDR3 runs 16 residues. Germline V lookup: CDR1 MNHEY, CDR2 SMNVEV (reference sequence). The V and J ends lost 5 bases and 2 bases, in that order; junction bases with no gene match: 6. CDR3 bases: TGTGCCAGCAGTGCCCAGCGGGAGGGGACCTACAATGAGCAGTTCTTC. Its translation is CASSAQREGTYNEQFF.

The rearrangement joins TRBV27 to TRBJ1-4; TRBD1 aligns across 7 bases. The CDR3 is made up of 16 amino acids. Germline CDR1 and CDR2: MNHEY and SMNVEV (reference sequence). The V gene end was trimmed by 1 base and the J gene end by 3 bases; junction bases not matched to a gene: 5. The CDR3 bases are TGTGCCAGCAGTTTATTTCCGGGACAGTCTAATGAAAAACTGTTTTTT. It is translated as CASSLFPGQSNEKLFF.

This chain uses TRBV5-6 with TRBJ2-7; D perhaps matches TRBD1 (6 bases). V was shortened by 3 bases and J by 4 bases, with 14 bases between the two germline ends. CDR3 length equals 14 residues. The germline gives CDR1 SGHDT, CDR2 YYEEEE. This CDR3 is CASSSLPGVYEQYF. Written as DNA, the CDR3 is TGTGCCAGCAGCTCTCTCCCAGGGGTGTACGAGCAGTACTTC.

Comments on this clone: Other DNA sequences in the same sample also yield this CDR3. The chain combines TRBV27 with TRBJ2-1, with D tentatively TRBD1 or TRBD2 (5 bases each). The germline V gene encodes CDR1 MNHEY and CDR2 SMNVEV (reference sequence). The V and J ends lost 4 bases and 2 bases respectively, with 9 bases between them. This CDR3 contains 14 residues. Here the CDR3 DNA reads TGTGCCAGCAGTTACGGGACCCCCTACAATGAGCAGTTCTTC. Residues: CASSYGTPYNEQFF.

This chain links TRBV28 with TRBJ2-3; 10 bases align to TRBD1. The germline V gene has CDR1 MDHEN and CDR2 SYDVKM. The CDR3 loop spans 16 amino acids. Unmatched junction bases numbered 7, after V lost 5 bases and J lost 2 bases. In nucleotides, the CDR3 is TGTGCCAGCAGTCCCCGAGGGACAGGGGACACAGATACGCAGTATTTT. Protein: CASSPRGTGDTDTQYF.

The chain has TRBV29-1 and TRBJ1-5; no definite D call. CDR1 is SQVTM, CDR2 ANQGSEA, per germline. The CDR3 extends over 11 amino acids. V gave up 0 bases and J gave up 9 bases, with 6 bases separating them. As DNA, the CDR3 is TGCAGCGTTGAAGAAAGGCGGCCCCAGCATTTT. Its translation: CSVEERRPQHF.

V gene TRBV27 combines with J gene TRBJ2-5; TRBD2 is a possible D gene (5 bases). Per germline, CDR1 MNHEY and CDR2 SMNVEV (reference sequence). V shed 3 bases and J shed 5 bases, with 16 bases lying between them. There are 15 residues in the CDR3. This CDR3 reads CASSFEGNLWETQYF. As DNA, the CDR3 is TGTGCCAGCAGTTTCGAGGGAAATCTCTGGGAGACCCAGTACTTC.

The V call is TRBV13, the J call TRBJ1-1; D possibly corresponds to TRBD1 (5 bases). Germline CDR1 is PRHDT and CDR2 is FYEKMQ (reference sequence). V lost 1 base and J lost 3, with 18 bases in between. CDR3 length: 17 residues. This chain's CDR3 is CASSLVGQGPGDTEAFF. For the CDR3, the DNA is TGTGCCAGCAGCTTAGTAGGGCAGGGTCCGGGCGACACTGAAGCTTTCTTT.